The 9 T cell receptor beta chains below come from one sample, sequenced in a study of graft-versus-host responses after intestinal transplantation. Antigens of these TCRs are unknown. Generated by immunoSEQ multiplex PCR, the TCRdb table keeps only in-frame clones and is missing some. The sample has just over 95,000 clones; roughly 90% are singletons. This specimen was unstimulated CD4+ T cells sorted from spleen or lymph node cells, taken before intestinal transplant. These receptors were collected from a human donor who received an intestinal transplant.

The chain combines TRBV6-5 with TRBJ1-1; TRBD1 agrees at 7 bases. With 6 bases clipped from V and 3 bases from J, the junction kept 4 bases outside the gene matches. The germline V gene encodes CDR1 MNHEY and CDR2 SVGAGI. The CDR3 consists of 13 residues. The CDR3 DNA reads TGTGCCAGCAGATACGACAGGGACACTGAAGCTTTCTTT. Its translation is CASRYDRDTEAFF.

The rearrangement links TRBV5-4 to TRBJ2-1; D is perhaps TRBD2 (6 bases). This CDR3 is 11 amino acids long. In germline, CDR1 is SGHNT, CDR2 YYREEE (reference sequence). Trimming cost V 4 bases and J 10 bases, with 9 bases left between them. The CDR3 is CASSPGGEQFF. CDR3 DNA sequence: TGTGCCAGCAGCCCAGGAGGGGAGCAGTTCTTC. Based on the CDR3 plus reference TRBV5-4 and TRBJ2-1, the full variable domain is ETGVTQSPTHLIKTRGQQVTLRCSSQSGHNTVSWYQQALGQGPQFIFQYYREEENGRGNFPPRFSGLQFPNYSSELNVNALELDDSALYLCASSPGGEQFFGPGTRLTVL.

The chain has TRBV30 and TRBJ1-2; 9 bases map to TRBD1. The V gene end was trimmed by 2 bases and the J gene end by 7 bases; junction bases not matched to a gene: 8. This CDR3 comprises 14 residues. Germline CDR1 and CDR2: GTSNPN and SVGIG (reference sequence). The chain's CDR3 is CAWSLTGGAGGYTF. DNA for the CDR3: TGTGCCTGGAGTCTAACAGGGGGCGCGGGTGGCTACACCTTC.

This clone was counted once. The J gene is TRBJ1-5, the V gene TRBV5-6; TRBD1 matches 9 bases. This CDR3 is 15 amino acids long. Germline loops: CDR1 SGHDT, CDR2 YYEEEE. Trimming at V came to 3 bases and at J to 6 bases, leaving 7 bases not matched to a gene. The DNA of the CDR3 is TGTGCCAGCAGCTCCTCGGACAGGGGTGGTCAGCCCCAGCATTTT. Its protein product is CASSSSDRGGQPQHF.

The rearrangement joins TRBV7-2 to TRBJ1-2, with TRBD1 matching 7 bases. Germline CDR1 SGHTA, CDR2 FQGNSA. With V trimmed by 4 bases and J by 4 bases, 6 bases remained unmatched. The CDR3 runs 14 residues. The CDR3 here is CASSSPGGPYGYTF. The CDR3, as DNA: TGTGCCAGCAGCTCCCCAGGGGGGCCCTATGGCTACACCTTC.

This clone has only a few counts. The chain uses TRBV10-3 and TRBJ1-5; no firm D call. With 3 bases removed from V and 6 bases from J, the gap between germline ends came to 12 bases. Germline V gene data show CDR1 as ENHRY and CDR2 as SYGVKD. The CDR3 sequence is 14 residues long. This CDR3 is CAISDSGIGQPQHF. The CDR3 DNA reads as TGTGCCATCAGTGACAGCGGGATAGGTCAGCCCCAGCATTTT.

This rearrangement joins TRBV6-6 to TRBJ2-7; TRBD2 aligns across 12 bases. V was clipped by 2 bases and J by 5 bases; unmatched bases: 4. The CDR3 is made up of 15 amino acids. The V gene's germline CDR1 is MNHNY and CDR2 SVGAGI (reference sequence). In DNA, the CDR3 is TGTGCCAGCAGTTACCTACTAGCGGGAGGACACGAGCAGTACTTC. This codes for CASSYLLAGGHEQYF.

V and J are TRBV5-4 and TRBJ1-2; the match to TRBD1 covers 12 bases. The CDR3 sequence is 14 residues long. Germline trimming cut 7 bases from V and 7 bases from J; bases unmatched to any gene: 8. CDR1 is SGHNT, CDR2 YYREEE, per germline (reference sequence). The CDR3 region is CASHWDRGLGGYTF. The CDR3 nucleotides are TGTGCCAGCCACTGGGACAGGGGGCTAGGTGGCTACACCTTC.

The chain recombines TRBV7-9 with TRBJ2-7; possible D gene TRBD1, 8 bases. Germline lookup yields CDR1 SEHNR and CDR2 FQNEAQ (reference sequence). The CDR3 totals 14 residues. Trimming stripped 6 bases from V and 2 bases from J, with 14 bases between. The CDR3 spells CASSLTGGAYEQYF. The CDR3 region has the DNA TGTGCCAGCAGTCTCACAGGGGGGGCCTACGAGCAGTACTTC.